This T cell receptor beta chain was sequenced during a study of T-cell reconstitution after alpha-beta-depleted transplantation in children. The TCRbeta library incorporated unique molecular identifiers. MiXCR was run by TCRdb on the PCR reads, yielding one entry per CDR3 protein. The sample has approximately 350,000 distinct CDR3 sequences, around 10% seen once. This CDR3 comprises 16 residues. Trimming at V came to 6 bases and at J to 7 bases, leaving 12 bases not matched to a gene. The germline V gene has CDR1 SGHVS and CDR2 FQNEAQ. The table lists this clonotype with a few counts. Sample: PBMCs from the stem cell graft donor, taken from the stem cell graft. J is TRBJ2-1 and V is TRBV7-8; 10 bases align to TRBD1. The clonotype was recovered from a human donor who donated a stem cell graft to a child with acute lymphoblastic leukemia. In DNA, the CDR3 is TGTGCCAGCAGTCGAATCCGGGACAGGGGTAGGAATGAGCAGTTCTTC. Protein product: CASSRIRDRGRNEQFF.